Listed here are 23 T cell receptor beta chains from one sample, sequenced in a study of shared clonotypes between healthy human individuals. TCRdb's copy holds only in-frame clones and misses some; the assay was immunoSEQ multiplex PCR. The sample has 1 million to 1.3 million clones, 70% to 80% seen once. Sequencing was done on a sample of memory CD4+ T cells from PBMCs. As to subset: CD45RA-negative fraction. These TCRs come from a man aged 18 to 29 in good health. Some clones in this sample may be carry-over from other donors' samples.

This clone was recorded only once. J is TRBJ2-7 and V is TRBV5-1; 7 bases fit TRBD1. The CDR3 is 15 amino acids. CDR1 is SGHRS and CDR2 is YFSETQ in the germline V gene. V was clipped by 0 bases and J by 5 bases; unmatched bases: 8. The chain's CDR3 is CASSLVRQGIHEQYF. The CDR3 coding sequence is TGCGCCAGCAGCTTGGTCAGACAGGGAATCCACGAGCAGTACTTC.

V usage is TRBV5-1 and J usage is TRBJ1-3; possible D gene TRBD1, 5 bases. V was pared by 2 bases and J by 6 bases, with 15 bases between. Germline-derived CDR1 and CDR2 are SGHRS and YFSETQ. The CDR3 totals 15 residues. The CDR3 region is CASSLLGGISNTIYF. The CDR3 nucleotides read TGCGCCAGCAGCTTACTCGGGGGAATATCAAACACCATATATTTT.

CDR3 protein: CASSLSYKGVNEQYF. The CDR3, as DNA: TGTGCCAGCAGTCTATCATACAAGGGGGTTAACGAGCAGTACTTC. This sequence joins TRBV28 and TRBJ2-7; D may be TRBD1 (6 bases). Trimming removed 5 bases from V and 5 bases from J, with 19 bases in between. Germline CDR1 is MDHEN and CDR2 is SYDVKM. The CDR3 totals 15 residues.

This clone was observed at least ten times. Different DNA sequences within this sample yield the same CDR3. The rearrangement uses TRBV5-1 and TRBJ1-1, with D possibly being TRBD1 (5 bases). There are 13 residues in the CDR3. Germline-derived CDR1 and CDR2 are SGHRS and YFSETQ. Trimming shortened V by 4 bases and J by 3 bases, and 10 bases separated the two germline ends. CDR3 nucleotides: TGCGCCAGCAGCCGCCCGGGGGACACTGAAGCTTTCTTT. Its protein is CASSRPGDTEAFF.

This rearrangement joins TRBV5-1 to TRBJ1-3, with a weak D call TRBD1 (6 bases). Per germline, CDR1 SGHRS and CDR2 YFSETQ. The CDR3 loop spans 13 amino acids. Trimming took off 4 bases at V and 4 bases at J, with 9 bases between the two ends. Written as DNA, the CDR3 is TGCGCCAGCAGCACGGGACAAGGAAACACCATATATTTT. It yields the protein CASSTGQGNTIYF.

The V gene is TRBV19, the J gene TRBJ2-7; TRBD2 matches 15 bases. This CDR3 has 15 amino acids. Per the germline V gene, CDR1 is LNHDA and CDR2 is SQIVND (reference sequence). V trimming: 6 bases; J trimming: 5 bases; junction bases outside the gene matches: 5. Written as DNA, the CDR3 is TGTGCCAGTAGACGGACTAGCGGGAGGGCCAACGAGCAGTACTTC. Translating it yields CASRRTSGRANEQYF.

The sample holds one count of this clone. The chain recombines TRBV27 with TRBJ2-1; TRBD2 is a possible D gene (6 bases). V was clipped by 2 bases and J by 5 bases, with 16 bases between them. This CDR3 is built from 16 residues. CDR1 MNHEY and CDR2 SMNVEV come from the germline V gene (reference sequence). CDR3 amino acids: CASSLLFGSGDNEQFF. CDR3 nucleotide sequence: TGTGCCAGCAGTTTACTGTTCGGGAGCGGTGACAATGAGCAGTTCTTC.

The table lists this clone with a few counts. J is TRBJ2-7 and V is TRBV27; 7 bases line up with TRBD1. Germline V gives CDR1 MNHEY, CDR2 SMNVEV (reference sequence). V dropped 4 bases and J dropped 2; count of bases not matched to a gene: 11. The CDR3 consists of 16 residues. CDR3 residues: CASSSPRQGITYEQYF. The DNA of the CDR3 is TGTGCCAGCAGTTCCCCAAGACAGGGTATAACCTACGAGCAGTACTTC.

This sequence joins TRBV5-4 and TRBJ2-5; the match to TRBD2 covers 7 bases. The CDR3 loop spans 14 amino acids. Germline lookup yields CDR1 SGHNT and CDR2 YYREEE (reference sequence). J lost 2 bases, V lost 3 bases, and 4 bases had no gene match. CDR3 sequence: CASSSKAGQETQYF. CDR3 in DNA: TGTGCCAGCAGCTCTAAAGCGGGACAAGAGACCCAGTACTTC.

A note on this clone: Other DNA sequences in the same sample also yield this CDR3. The gene calls are TRBV4-1 and TRBJ2-2; TRBD2 matches 12 bases. V lost 0 bases to trimming and J lost 4 bases; unmatched junction nucleotides: 0. CDR1 is MGHRA, CDR2 YSYEKL, per germline. This CDR3 is built from 16 residues. The CDR3 DNA sequence: TGCGCCAGCAGCCAAGAGGGACTAGCGGGCACCGGGGAGCTGTTTTTT. Translation: CASSQEGLAGTGELFF.

The rearrangement joins TRBV28 to TRBJ1-2; TRBD1 is a possible D gene (6 bases). The CDR3 totals 16 residues. Deletions cut 5 bases from V and 8 bases from J, with 24 bases between. The germline CDR1 and CDR2 sequences are MDHEN and SYDVKM. The CDR3 sequence: CASSTTYPGHRDGYTF. CDR3 nucleotide sequence: TGTGCCAGCAGTACCACCTACCCGGGACACCGGGACGGCTACACCTTC.

V is TRBV7-2 and J is TRBJ2-1; 8 bases are shared with TRBD2. The CDR3 is 14 amino acids. V gave up 2 bases and J gave up 8 bases; unmatched junction bases: 5. Germline CDR1 reads SGHTA; CDR2 reads FQGNSA. CDR3 protein: CASSLRLALDEQFF. The DNA of the CDR3 is TGTGCCAGCAGCTTACGACTAGCGCTGGATGAGCAGTTCTTC.

Ten or more counts support this clone. The chain recombines TRBV5-4 with TRBJ1-2; unclear D gene. Germline V gene lookup returns CDR1 SGHNT and CDR2 YYREEE (reference sequence). This CDR3 region has 14 residues. Trimming removed 0 bases from V and 7 bases from J, with 13 bases in between. CDR3 nucleotides: TGTGCCAGCAGCTTGGCGGAGGTGGGCGGTGGCTACACCTTC. The encoded protein is CASSLAEVGGGYTF.

The rearrangement uses TRBV13 and TRBJ1-2; TRBD1 might be the D (6 bases). This CDR3 has 14 amino acids. CDR1 and CDR2 (germline): PRHDT, FYEKMQ (reference sequence). V was cut by 1 base and J by 4 bases, with 10 bases left in between. The CDR3 bases are TGTGCCAGCAGCTTAGTACGGGGGGCCTATGGCTACACCTTC. Its protein is CASSLVRGAYGYTF.

On this clone itself: In the same sample, other DNA sequences code for this CDR3. This chain links TRBV5-6 with TRBJ1-2, with unresolved D. The CDR3 runs to 12 residues. CDR1 and CDR2 from the germline V gene are SGHDT and YYEEEE. Trimming cost V 1 base and J 7 bases, with 8 bases left between them. CDR3 region: CASSLTGLGYTF. The DNA of the CDR3 is TGTGCCAGCAGCTTGACCGGGCTTGGCTACACCTTC.

Only one count was recorded for this clone. As DNA, the CDR3 is TGTGCCAGCAGCCCTCTAAGCCTAGCGGGCACAGATACGCAGTATTTT. This translates into CASSPLSLAGTDTQYF. The chain joins TRBV9 to TRBJ2-3; 7 bases match TRBD2. Germline CDR1 SGDLS, CDR2 YYNGEE. Trimming removed 4 bases from V and 1 base from J; junction bases left unmatched: 9. The CDR3 spans 16 residues.

The gene calls are TRBV28 and TRBJ1-5, with 9 bases that match TRBD1. V lost 6 bases to trimming and J lost 1 base; unmatched junction nucleotides: 10. Germline values: CDR1 MDHEN, CDR2 SYDVKM. The CDR3 is 17 residues long. The CDR3 nucleotides are TGTGCCAGCAGACGACGAAGGACAGGGGTAAGCAATCAGCCCCAGCATTTT. Residues: CASRRRRTGVSNQPQHF.

This clone has just a few counts. The chain is built from TRBV4-2 and TRBJ2-7; D is perhaps TRBD1 (6 bases). The ends were cut back, 3 bases at V and 2 bases at J, with 14 bases in the middle. Germline V gene lookup returns CDR1 LGHNA and CDR2 YNFKEQ. CDR3 length: 15 amino acids. As DNA, the CDR3 is TGTGCCAGCAGCCAGTTGGGGGACAAGACCTACGAGCAGTACTTC. Residues: CASSQLGDKTYEQYF.

J is TRBJ2-3 and V is TRBV4-2; maybe TRBD2 (6 bases). Germline CDR1 and CDR2: LGHNA and YNFKEQ. The length of the CDR3 is 14 residues. The V and J ends lost 5 bases and 6 bases respectively, with 15 bases between them. The chain's CDR3 is CASSDGGLGDTQYF. The CDR3 nucleotides read TGTGCCAGCAGCGATGGGGGACTGGGGGATACGCAGTATTTT.

V usage is TRBV4-2 and J usage is TRBJ1-6; D might be TRBD1 (6 bases). CDR1 and CDR2 (germline): LGHNA, YNFKEQ. V lost 0 bases to trimming and J lost 6 bases, with 12 bases between them. The CDR3 is made up of 16 amino acids. The CDR3 sequence: CASSQDPAGANSPLHF. The DNA for the CDR3 is TGTGCCAGCAGCCAAGATCCAGCAGGGGCTAATTCACCCCTCCACTTT.

This clone was detected once. A far larger clone is off by one base, so a read error is likely. The sample holds other DNA sequences that translate to the same CDR3. This chain connects TRBV30 to TRBJ1-5; D is unclear. CDR3 length: 14 amino acids. Germline loops: CDR1 GTSNPN, CDR2 SVGIG (reference sequence). DNA of the CDR3: TGCGCCTGGAGTGTACAACGGGGTAATCAGCCCCAGCATTTT. This translates into CAWSVQRGNQPQHF.

The CDR3 nucleotides read TGTGCCAGCAGTTTAGTCGGACAGGCCTACGAGCAGTACTTC. This translates into CASSLVGQAYEQYF. V gene TRBV27 combines with J gene TRBJ2-5; 7 bases map to TRBD1. The J call may be faulty, since TRBJ2-7 better matches the DNA end. The CDR3 runs 14 residues. The germline gives CDR1 MNHEY, CDR2 SMNVEV (reference sequence).

CDR3 DNA sequence: TGTGCCAGCAGCGTAGGGGACAATCAGCCCCAGCATTTT. This gives the protein CASSVGDNQPQHF. This sequence joins TRBV9 and TRBJ1-5; D remains ambiguous. In germline, CDR1 is SGDLS, CDR2 YYNGEE. Trimming took off 0 bases at V and 3 bases at J, with 4 bases between the two ends. The CDR3 is made up of 13 amino acids.